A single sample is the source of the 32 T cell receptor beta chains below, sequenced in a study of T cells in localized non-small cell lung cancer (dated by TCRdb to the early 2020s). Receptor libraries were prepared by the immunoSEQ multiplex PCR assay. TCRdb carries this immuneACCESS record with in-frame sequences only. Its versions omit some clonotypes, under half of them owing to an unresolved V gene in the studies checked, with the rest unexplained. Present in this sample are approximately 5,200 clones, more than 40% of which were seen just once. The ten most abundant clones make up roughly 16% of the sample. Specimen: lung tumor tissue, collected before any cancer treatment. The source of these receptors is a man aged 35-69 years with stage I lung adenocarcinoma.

This CDR3 reads CASRKDSGLRETQYF. CDR3 nucleotide sequence: TGTGCCAGCAGAAAAGATAGCGGCCTCCGAGAGACCCAGTACTTC. The V call is TRBV9, the J call TRBJ2-5, with D possibly TRBD2 on 6 matching bases. Germline-derived CDR1 and CDR2 are SGDLS and YYNGEE. This CDR3 region has 15 residues. Trimming removed 5 bases at V and 4 bases at J, with 18 bases between.

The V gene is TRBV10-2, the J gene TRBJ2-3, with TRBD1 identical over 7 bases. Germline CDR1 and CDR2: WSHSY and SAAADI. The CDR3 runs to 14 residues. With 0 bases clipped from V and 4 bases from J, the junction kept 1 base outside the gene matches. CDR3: CASSESQGADTQYF. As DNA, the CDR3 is TGCGCCAGCAGTGAGTCCCAGGGGGCAGATACGCAGTATTTT.

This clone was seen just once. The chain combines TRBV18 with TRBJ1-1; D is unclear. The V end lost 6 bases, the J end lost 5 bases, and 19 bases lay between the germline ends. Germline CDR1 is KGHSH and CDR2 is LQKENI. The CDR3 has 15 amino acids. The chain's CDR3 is CASSLNALTGTEAFF. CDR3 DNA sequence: TGTGCCAGCTCCCTTAACGCGCTCACGGGGACTGAAGCTTTCTTT.

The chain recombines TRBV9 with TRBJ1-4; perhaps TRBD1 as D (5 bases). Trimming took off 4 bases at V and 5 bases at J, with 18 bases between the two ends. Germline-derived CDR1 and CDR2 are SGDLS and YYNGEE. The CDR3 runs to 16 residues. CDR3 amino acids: CASSPRWGDQNEKLFF. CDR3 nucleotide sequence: TGTGCCAGCAGCCCGAGGTGGGGGGATCAGAATGAAAAACTGTTTTTT.

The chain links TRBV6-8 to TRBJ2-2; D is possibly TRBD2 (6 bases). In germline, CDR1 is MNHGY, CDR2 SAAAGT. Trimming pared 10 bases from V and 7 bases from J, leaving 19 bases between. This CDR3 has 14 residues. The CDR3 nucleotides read TGTGCCATCAACCATAGAGGAGGGGACGGGGAGCTGTTTTTT. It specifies CAINHRGGDGELFF.

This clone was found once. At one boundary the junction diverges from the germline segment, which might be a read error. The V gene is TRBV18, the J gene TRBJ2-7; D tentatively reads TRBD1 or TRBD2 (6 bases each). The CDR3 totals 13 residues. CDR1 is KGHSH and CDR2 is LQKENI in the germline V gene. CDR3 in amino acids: CANSTGAGYEQYF. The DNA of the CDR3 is TGTGCCAACTCAACGGGGGCAGGGTACGAGCAGTACTTC.

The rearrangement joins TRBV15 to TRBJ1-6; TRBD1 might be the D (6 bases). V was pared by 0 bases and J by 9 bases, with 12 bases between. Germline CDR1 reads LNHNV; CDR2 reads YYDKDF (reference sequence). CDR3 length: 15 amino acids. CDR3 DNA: TGTGCCACCAGCAGAGATACAGGGCTGAGTTCACCCCTCCACTTT. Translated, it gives CATSRDTGLSSPLHF.

CDR3 DNA sequence: TGCGCCAGCAGCCAAGAGGTTTGGCAGCCCCAGCATTTT. Its protein product is CASSQEVWQPQHF. The genes are TRBV4-1 and TRBJ1-5; D is undetermined. The germline CDR1 and CDR2 sequences are MGHRA and YSYEKL. Trimming pared 0 bases from V and 7 bases from J, leaving 7 bases between. The CDR3 length is 13 residues.

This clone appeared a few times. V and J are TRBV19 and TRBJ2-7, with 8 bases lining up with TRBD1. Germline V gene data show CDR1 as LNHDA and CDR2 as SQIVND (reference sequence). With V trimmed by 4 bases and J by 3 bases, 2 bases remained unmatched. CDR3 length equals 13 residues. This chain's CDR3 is CASSTGTGYEQYF. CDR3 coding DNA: TGTGCCAGTAGTACCGGGACAGGCTACGAGCAGTACTTC.

CDR3 DNA sequence: TGTGCCAGCTCACTCACGAACACTGAAGCTTTCTTT. Its translation is CASSLTNTEAFF. The chain is built from TRBV18 and TRBJ1-1; D gene uncertain. Per germline, CDR1 KGHSH and CDR2 LQKENI. V gave up 4 bases and J gave up 1 base, with 4 bases separating them. This CDR3 has 12 amino acids.

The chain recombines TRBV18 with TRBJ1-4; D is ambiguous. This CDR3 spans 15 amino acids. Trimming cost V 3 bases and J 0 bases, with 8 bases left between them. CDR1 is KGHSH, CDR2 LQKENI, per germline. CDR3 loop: CASSPVRATNEKLFF. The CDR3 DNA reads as TGTGCCAGCTCACCCGTACGCGCAACTAATGAAAAACTGTTTTTT. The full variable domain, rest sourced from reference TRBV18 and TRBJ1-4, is NAGVMQNPRHLVRRRGQEARLRCSPMKGHSHVYWYRQLPEEGLKFMVYLQKENIIDESGMPKERFSAEFPKEGPSILRIQQVVRGDSAAYFCASSPVRATNEKLFFGSGTQLSVL.

In nucleotides, the CDR3 is TGTGCCAGTAGAAGAACGAACACTGAAGCTTTCTTT. Its protein is CASRRTNTEAFF. V usage is TRBV19 and J usage is TRBJ1-1; D uncertain. The CDR3 spans 12 residues. Germline assignment: CDR1 LNHDA and CDR2 SQIVND (reference sequence). V shed 6 bases and J shed 1 base, with 6 bases lying between them.

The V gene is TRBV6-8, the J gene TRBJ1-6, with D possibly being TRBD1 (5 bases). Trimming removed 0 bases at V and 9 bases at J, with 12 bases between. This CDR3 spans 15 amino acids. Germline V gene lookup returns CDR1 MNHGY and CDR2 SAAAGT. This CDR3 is CASSYSGAVGSPLHF. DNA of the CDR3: TGTGCCAGCAGTTACTCCGGGGCGGTCGGTTCACCCCTCCACTTT.

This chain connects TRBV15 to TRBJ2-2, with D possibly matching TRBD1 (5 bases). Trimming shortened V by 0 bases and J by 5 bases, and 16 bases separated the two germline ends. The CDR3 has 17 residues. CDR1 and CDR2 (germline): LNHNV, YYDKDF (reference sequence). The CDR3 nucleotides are TGTGCCACCAGCAGAGATCTGCAGGGCGGACCTACCGGGGAGCTGTTTTTT. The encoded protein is CATSRDLQGGPTGELFF.

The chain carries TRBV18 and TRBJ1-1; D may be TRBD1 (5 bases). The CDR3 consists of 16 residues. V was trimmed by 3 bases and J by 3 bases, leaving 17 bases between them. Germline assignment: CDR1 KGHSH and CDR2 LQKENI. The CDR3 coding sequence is TGTGCCAGCTCACCCAATCAAATAGGGGAGGACACTGAAGCTTTCTTT. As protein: CASSPNQIGEDTEAFF.

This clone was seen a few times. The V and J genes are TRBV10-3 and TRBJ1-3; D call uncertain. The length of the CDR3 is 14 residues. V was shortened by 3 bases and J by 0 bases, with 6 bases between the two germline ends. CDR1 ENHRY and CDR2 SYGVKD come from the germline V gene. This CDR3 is CAISDPDSGNTIYF. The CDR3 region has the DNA TGTGCCATCAGTGATCCCGACTCTGGAAACACCATATATTTT.

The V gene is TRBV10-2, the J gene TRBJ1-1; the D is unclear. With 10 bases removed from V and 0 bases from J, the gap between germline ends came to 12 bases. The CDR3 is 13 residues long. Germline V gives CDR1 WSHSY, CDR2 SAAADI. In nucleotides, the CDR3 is TGCGCCACCATATCAGCTATGAACACTGAAGCTTTCTTT. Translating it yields CATISAMNTEAFF.

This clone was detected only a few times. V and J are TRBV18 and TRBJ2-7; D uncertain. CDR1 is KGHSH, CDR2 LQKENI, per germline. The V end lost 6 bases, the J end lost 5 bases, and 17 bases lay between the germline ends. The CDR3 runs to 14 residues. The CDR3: CASSLSLLGDEQYF. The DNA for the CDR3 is TGTGCCAGCTCCCTGTCGTTGTTGGGTGACGAGCAGTACTTC.

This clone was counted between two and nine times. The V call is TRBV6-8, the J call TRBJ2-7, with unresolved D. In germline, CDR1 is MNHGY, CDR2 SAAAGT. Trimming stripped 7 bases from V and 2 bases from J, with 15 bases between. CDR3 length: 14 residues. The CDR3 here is CASTIGLSAYEQYF. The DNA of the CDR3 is TGTGCCAGCACCATAGGCCTCTCCGCCTACGAGCAGTACTTC.

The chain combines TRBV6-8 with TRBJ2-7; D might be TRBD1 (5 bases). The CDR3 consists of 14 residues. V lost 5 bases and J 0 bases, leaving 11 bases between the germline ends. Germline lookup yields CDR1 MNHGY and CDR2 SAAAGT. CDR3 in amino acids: CASSAMTASYEQYF. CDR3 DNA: TGTGCCAGCAGTGCGATGACAGCCTCCTACGAGCAGTACTTC.

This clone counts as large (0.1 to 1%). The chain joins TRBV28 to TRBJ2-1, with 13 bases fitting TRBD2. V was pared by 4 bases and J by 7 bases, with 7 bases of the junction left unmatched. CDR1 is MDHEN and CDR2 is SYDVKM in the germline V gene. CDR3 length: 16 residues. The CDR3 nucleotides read TGTGCCAGCAGTTCCACTAGCGGGAGGGAGGTGAATGAGCAGTTCTTC. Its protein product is CASSSTSGREVNEQFF.

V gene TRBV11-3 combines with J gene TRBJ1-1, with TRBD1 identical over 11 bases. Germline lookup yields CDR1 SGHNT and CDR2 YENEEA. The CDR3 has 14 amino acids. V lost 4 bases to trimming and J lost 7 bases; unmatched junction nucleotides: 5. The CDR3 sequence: CASSWTGGWNEAFF. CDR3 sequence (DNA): TGTGCCAGCAGCTGGACAGGGGGCTGGAATGAAGCTTTCTTT.

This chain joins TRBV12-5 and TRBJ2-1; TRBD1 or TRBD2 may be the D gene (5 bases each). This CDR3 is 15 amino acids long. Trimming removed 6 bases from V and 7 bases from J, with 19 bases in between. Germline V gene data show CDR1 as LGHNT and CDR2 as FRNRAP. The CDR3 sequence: CASGSGTGPGNEQFF. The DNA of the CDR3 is TGTGCTAGTGGCTCCGGGACCGGTCCAGGGAATGAGCAGTTCTTC.

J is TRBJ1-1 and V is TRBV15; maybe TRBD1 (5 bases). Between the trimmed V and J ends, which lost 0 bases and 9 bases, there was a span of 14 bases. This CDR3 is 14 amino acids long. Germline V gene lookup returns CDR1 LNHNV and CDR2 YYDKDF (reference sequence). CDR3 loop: CATSRDRHNRKAFF. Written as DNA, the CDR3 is TGTGCCACCAGCAGAGACCGCCATAACAGGAAAGCTTTCTTT.

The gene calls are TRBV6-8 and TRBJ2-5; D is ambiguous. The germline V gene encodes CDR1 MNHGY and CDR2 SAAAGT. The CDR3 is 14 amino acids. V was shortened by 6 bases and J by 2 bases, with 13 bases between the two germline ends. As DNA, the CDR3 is TGTGCCAGCAGGACGGGTGACAAGCAAGAGACCCAGTACTTC. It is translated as CASRTGDKQETQYF.

CDR3 sequence reads: CSVGGAGQFHGYTF. CDR3 nucleotides: TGCAGCGTTGGGGGTGCTGGGCAGTTCCATGGCTACACCTTC. The V call is TRBV29-1, the J call TRBJ1-2; no reliable D call. V gave up 4 bases and J gave up 6 bases, with 18 bases separating them. The CDR3 runs 14 residues. Germline assignment: CDR1 SQVTM and CDR2 ANQGSEA.

The CDR3 DNA reads TGCGCCAGCAGCTTGGACGTGGTCGGGGGGACTGAAGCTTTCTTT. As protein: CASSLDVVGGTEAFF. V gene TRBV5-1 combines with J gene TRBJ1-1, with D maybe TRBD1 (5 bases). The CDR3 covers 15 residues. The V gene lost 0 bases and the J gene lost 5 bases, with 14 bases spanning the gap. In germline, CDR1 is SGHRS, CDR2 YFSETQ.

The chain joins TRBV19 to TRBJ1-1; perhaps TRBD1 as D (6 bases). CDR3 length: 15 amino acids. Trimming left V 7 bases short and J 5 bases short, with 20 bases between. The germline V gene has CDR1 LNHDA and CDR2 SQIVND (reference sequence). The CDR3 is CASTHVGGRLTEAFF. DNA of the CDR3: TGTGCCAGTACCCACGTCGGGGGCCGATTAACTGAAGCTTTCTTT.

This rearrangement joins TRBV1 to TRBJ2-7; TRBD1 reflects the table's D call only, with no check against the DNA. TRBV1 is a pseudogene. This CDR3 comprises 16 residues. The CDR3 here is CASSQDSGSLTLEQYF. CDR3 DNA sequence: TGCGCCAGCAGCCAAGATTCAGGGTCGCTGACTCTCGAGCAGTACTTC.

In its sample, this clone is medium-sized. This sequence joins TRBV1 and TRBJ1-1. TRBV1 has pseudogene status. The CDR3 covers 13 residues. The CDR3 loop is CASSQDLGTEAFF. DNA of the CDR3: TGCGCCAGCAGCCAAGATCTGGGGACTGAAGCTTTCTTT.

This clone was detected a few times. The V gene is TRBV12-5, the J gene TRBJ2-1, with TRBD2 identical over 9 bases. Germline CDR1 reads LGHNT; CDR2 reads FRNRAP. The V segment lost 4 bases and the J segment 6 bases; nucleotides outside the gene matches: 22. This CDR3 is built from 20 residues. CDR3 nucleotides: TGTGCTAGTGGTTCCCTTCGGCGGGGGGGCCTAAGGGGACCAAGCAATGAGCAGTTCTTC. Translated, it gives CASGSLRRGGLRGPSNEQFF.

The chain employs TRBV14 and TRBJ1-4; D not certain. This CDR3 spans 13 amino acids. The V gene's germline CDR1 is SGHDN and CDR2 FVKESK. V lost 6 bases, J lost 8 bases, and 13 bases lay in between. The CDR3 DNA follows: TGTGCCAGCAGTCTCCGGCTCCAGGAAAAACTGTTTTTT. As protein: CASSLRLQEKLFF.